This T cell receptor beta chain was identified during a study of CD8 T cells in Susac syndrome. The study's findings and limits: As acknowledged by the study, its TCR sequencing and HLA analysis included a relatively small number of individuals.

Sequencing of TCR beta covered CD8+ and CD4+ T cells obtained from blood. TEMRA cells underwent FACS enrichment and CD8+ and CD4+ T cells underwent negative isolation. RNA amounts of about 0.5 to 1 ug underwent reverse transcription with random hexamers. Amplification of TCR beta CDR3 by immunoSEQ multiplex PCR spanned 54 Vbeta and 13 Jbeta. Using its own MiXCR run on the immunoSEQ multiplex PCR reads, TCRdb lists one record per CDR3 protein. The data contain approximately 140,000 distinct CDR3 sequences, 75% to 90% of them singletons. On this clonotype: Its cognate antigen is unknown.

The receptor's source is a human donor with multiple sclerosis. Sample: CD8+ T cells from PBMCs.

CDR3 sequence: CASSPSSSETQYF. In DNA form, the CDR3 reads TGTGCCAGCAGCCCCAGTTCATCAGAGACCCAGTACTTC. The rearrangement uses TRBV7-9 and TRBJ2-5; the D is unclear. The germline CDR1 and CDR2 sequences are SEHNR and FQNEAQ (reference sequence). The ends were cut back, 5 bases at V and 4 bases at J, with 11 bases in the middle. The CDR3 is made up of 13 amino acids.